A single sample is the source of the 11 T cell receptor beta chains below, sequenced in a study of blood T cell repertoires in COVID-19. Clones were read by immunoSEQ multiplex PCR, and TCRdb kept only the in-frame ones, dropping some. The sample carries about 160,000 clones, around 80% recorded once. Sequenced material: PBMCs or T cells enriched from blood (not recorded which). The receptors were gathered from a woman in her fifties or sixties who had recovered from COVID-19.

V gene TRBV19 combines with J gene TRBJ1-4; D may be TRBD1 (5 bases). CDR3 length equals 16 residues. Germline-derived CDR1 and CDR2 are LNHDA and SQIVND (reference sequence). The V gene lost 5 bases and the J gene lost 8 bases, with 21 bases spanning the gap. The CDR3 region is CASSLPRGSVREKLFF. Here the CDR3 DNA reads TGTGCCAGTAGTCTCCCCCGGGGGTCGGTTCGAGAAAAACTGTTTTTT.

Concerning this clone: The sample contains more than one DNA sequence encoding this CDR3. The chain combines TRBV7-6 with TRBJ2-2, with 9 bases lining up with TRBD1. V shed 5 bases and J 6 bases; nucleotides not matched to a gene: 7. The germline CDR1 and CDR2 sequences are SGHVS and FNYEAQ. There are 15 residues in the CDR3. The CDR3, as DNA: TGTGCCAGCAGCCTCCGGGACAGGGACCCCGGGGAGCTGTTTTTT. Translating it yields CASSLRDRDPGELFF.

J is TRBJ1-1 and V is TRBV19; weak D call: TRBD1 (5 bases). V was shortened by 4 bases and J by 3 bases, with 9 bases between the two germline ends. The CDR3 totals 13 residues. Germline CDR1 is LNHDA and CDR2 is SQIVND (reference sequence). In nucleotides, the CDR3 is TGTGCCAGTAGTAGGGGCAGGTACACTGAAGCTTTCTTT. Residues: CASSRGRYTEAFF. The full variable domain, its missing parts supplied by reference TRBV19 and TRBJ1-1, is DGGITQSPKYLFRKEGQNVTLSCEQNLNHDAMYWYRQDPGQGLRLIYYSQIVNDFQKGDIAEGYSVSREKKESFPLTVTSAQKNPTAFYLCASSRGRYTEAFFGQGTRLTVV.

The chain links TRBV7-3 to TRBJ2-3; possibly TRBD1 for D (6 bases). V was shortened by 5 bases and J by 2 bases, with 14 bases between the two germline ends. Germline CDR1 reads SGHTA; CDR2 reads FQGTGA. This CDR3 has 15 amino acids. The CDR3 DNA sequence: TGTGCCAGCAGCCCCCGGACAGCTGTCACAGATACGCAGTATTTT. Translating it yields CASSPRTAVTDTQYF. The full variable domain, its missing parts supplied by reference TRBV7-3 and TRBJ2-3, is GAGVSQTPSNKVTEKGKYVELRCDPISGHTALYWYRQSLGQGPEFLIYFQGTGAADDSGLPNDRFFAVRPEGSVSTLKIQRTERGDSAVYLCASSPRTAVTDTQYFGPGTRLTVL.

This chain uses TRBV11-2 with TRBJ2-5, with TRBD2 as a possible D gene (7 bases). This CDR3 has 16 residues. Germline V CDR1 and CDR2: SGHAT, FQNNGV. V was cut by 4 bases and J by 2 bases, with 17 bases left in between. The CDR3 nucleotides read TGTGCCAGCAGCTGGGGGGGGCGGGGTATGCAAGAGACCCAGTACTTC. Encoded protein: CASSWGGRGMQETQYF.

This CDR3 is CASSSTSGGANEQFF. For the CDR3, the DNA is TGTGCCAGCAGCTCCACTAGCGGGGGGGCAAATGAGCAGTTCTTC. The V gene is TRBV11-2, the J gene TRBJ2-1, with 13 bases fitting TRBD2. The CDR3 is made up of 15 amino acids. Trimming took 4 bases from V and 7 from J; bases not matched to a gene: 4. Germline CDR1 reads SGHAT; CDR2 reads FQNNGV.

This rearrangement joins TRBV11-2 to TRBJ2-7; 8 bases are a match to TRBD1. The germline V gene has CDR1 SGHAT and CDR2 FQNNGV. This CDR3 spans 13 amino acids. The trim removed 5 bases at V and 6 bases at J, leaving 6 bases unmatched. This CDR3 is CASSGTGLGEQYF. As DNA, the CDR3 is TGTGCCAGCAGCGGGACAGGTCTTGGCGAGCAGTACTTC.

The V gene is TRBV30, the J gene TRBJ1-3; D call uncertain. Trimming stripped 0 bases from V and 4 bases from J, with 7 bases between. Germline CDR1 is GTSNPN and CDR2 is SVGIG (reference sequence). The CDR3 runs 13 residues. CDR3 DNA sequence: TGTGCCTGGAGTGTAGCCGGGGGAAACACCATATATTTT. It specifies CAWSVAGGNTIYF.

The chain combines TRBV5-1 with TRBJ2-5; 7 bases are a match to TRBD1. Germline V CDR1 and CDR2: SGHRS, YFSETQ. With 4 bases clipped from V and 5 bases from J, the junction kept 5 bases outside the gene matches. The CDR3 has 13 amino acids. The CDR3, as DNA: TGCGCCAGCAGCCTGGACAGGCCGGAGACCCAGTACTTC. Translating it yields CASSLDRPETQYF.

V usage is TRBV12-3 or TRBV12-4 and J usage is TRBJ1-5; D uncertain. The CDR3 consists of 12 residues. V lost 2 bases to trimming and J lost 7 bases, with 6 bases between them. DNA for the CDR3: TGTGCCAGCAGTTTAATAGAGCAGCCCCAGCATTTT. It codes for CASSLIEQPQHF.

J is TRBJ1-2 and V is TRBV7-8; D unclear. V gave up 2 bases and J gave up 5 bases, with 6 bases separating them. The CDR3 is 12 amino acids. CDR1 is SGHVS and CDR2 is FQNEAQ in the germline V gene. In DNA form, the CDR3 reads TGTGCCAGCAGCTTACCCGGGTATGGCTACACCTTC. Amino acid sequence: CASSLPGYGYTF.